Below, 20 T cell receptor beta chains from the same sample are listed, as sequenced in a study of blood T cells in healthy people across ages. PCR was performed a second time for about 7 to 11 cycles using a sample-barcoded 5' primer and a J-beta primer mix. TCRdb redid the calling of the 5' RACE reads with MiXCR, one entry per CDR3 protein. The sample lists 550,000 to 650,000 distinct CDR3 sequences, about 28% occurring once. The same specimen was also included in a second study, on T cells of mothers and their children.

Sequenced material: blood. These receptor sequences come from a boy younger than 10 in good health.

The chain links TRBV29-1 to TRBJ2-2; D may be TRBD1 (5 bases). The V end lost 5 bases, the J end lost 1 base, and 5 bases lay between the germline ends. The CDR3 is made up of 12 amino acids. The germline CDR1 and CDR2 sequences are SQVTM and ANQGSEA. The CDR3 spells CSVTGNTGELFF. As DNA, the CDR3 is TGCAGCGTTACAGGGAACACCGGGGAGCTGTTTTTT.

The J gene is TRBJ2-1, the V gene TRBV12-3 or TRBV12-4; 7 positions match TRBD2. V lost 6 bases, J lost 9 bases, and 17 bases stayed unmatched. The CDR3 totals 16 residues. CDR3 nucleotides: TGTGCCAGCAGGGGGGGGACGCCAGGCCTTTGGACTGAGCAGTTCTTC. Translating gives CASRGGTPGLWTEQFF.

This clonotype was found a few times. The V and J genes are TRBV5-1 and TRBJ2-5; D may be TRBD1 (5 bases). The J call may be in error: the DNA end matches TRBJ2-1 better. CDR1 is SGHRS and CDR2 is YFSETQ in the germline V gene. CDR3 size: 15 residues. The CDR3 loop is CASSFLTGSYNEQFF. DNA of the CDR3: TGCGCCAGCAGCTTCCTAACAGGTTCTTACAATGAGCAGTTCTTC.

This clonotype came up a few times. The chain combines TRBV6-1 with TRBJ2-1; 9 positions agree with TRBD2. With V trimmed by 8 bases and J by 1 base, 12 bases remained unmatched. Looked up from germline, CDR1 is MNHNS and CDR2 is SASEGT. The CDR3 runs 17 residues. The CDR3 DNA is TGTGCCAGCCGGGTTAATAGCGGGAGTGGGTCCTACAATGAGCAGTTCTTC. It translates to CASRVNSGSGSYNEQFF.

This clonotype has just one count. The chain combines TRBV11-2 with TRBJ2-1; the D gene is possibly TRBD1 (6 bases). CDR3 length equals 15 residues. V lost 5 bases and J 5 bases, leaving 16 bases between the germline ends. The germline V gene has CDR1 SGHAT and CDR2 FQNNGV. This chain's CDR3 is CASSPDRHPNNEQFF. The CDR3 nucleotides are TGTGCCAGCAGCCCCGACAGGCACCCGAACAATGAGCAGTTCTTC.

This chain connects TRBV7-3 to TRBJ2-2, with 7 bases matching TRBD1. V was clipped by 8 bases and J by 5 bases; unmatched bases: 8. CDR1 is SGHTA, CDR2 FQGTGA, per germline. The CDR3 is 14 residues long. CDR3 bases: TGTGCCAGCCGCCCAGACAGGGAGACCGGGGAGCTGTTTTTT. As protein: CASRPDRETGELFF.

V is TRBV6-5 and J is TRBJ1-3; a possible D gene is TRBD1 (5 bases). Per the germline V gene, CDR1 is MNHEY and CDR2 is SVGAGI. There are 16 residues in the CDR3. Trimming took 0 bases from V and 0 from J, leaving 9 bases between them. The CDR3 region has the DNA TGTGCCAGCAGTTACTCTCGACAGACCTCTGGAAACACCATATATTTT. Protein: CASSYSRQTSGNTIYF.

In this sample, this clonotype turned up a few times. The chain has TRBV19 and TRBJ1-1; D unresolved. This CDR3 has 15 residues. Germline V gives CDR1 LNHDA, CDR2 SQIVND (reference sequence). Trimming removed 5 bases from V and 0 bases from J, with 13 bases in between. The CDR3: CASSWVTGLNTEAFF. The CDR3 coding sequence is TGTGCCAGTAGTTGGGTAACGGGCTTGAACACTGAAGCTTTCTTT.

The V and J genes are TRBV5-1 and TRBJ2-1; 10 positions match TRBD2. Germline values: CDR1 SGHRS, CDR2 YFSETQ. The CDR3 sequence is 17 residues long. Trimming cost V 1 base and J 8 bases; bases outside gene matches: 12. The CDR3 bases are TGCGCCAGCAGCTTGTTCTCAAGGACTAGCGGAGGGGATGAGCAGTTCTTC. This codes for CASSLFSRTSGGDEQFF. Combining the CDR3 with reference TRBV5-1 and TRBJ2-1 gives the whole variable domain KAGVTQTPRYLIKTRGQQVTLSCSPISGHRSVSWYQQTPGQGLQFLFEYFSETQRNKGNFPGRFSGRQFSNSRSEMNVSTLELGDSALYLCASSLFSRTSGGDEQFFGPGTRLTVL.

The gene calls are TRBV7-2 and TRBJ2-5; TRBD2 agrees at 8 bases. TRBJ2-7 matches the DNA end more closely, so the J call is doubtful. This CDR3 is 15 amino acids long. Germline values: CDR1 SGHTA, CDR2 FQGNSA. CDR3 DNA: TGTGCCAGCAGCTTACAAAGCGGGAGCTTGTACGAGCAGTACTTC. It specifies CASSLQSGSLYEQYF.

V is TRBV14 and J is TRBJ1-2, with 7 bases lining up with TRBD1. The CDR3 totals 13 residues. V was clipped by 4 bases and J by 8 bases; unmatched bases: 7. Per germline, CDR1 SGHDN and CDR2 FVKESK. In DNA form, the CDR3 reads TGTGCCAGCAGCCGCACAGGGGCGGCAGGCTACACCTTC. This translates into CASSRTGAAGYTF.

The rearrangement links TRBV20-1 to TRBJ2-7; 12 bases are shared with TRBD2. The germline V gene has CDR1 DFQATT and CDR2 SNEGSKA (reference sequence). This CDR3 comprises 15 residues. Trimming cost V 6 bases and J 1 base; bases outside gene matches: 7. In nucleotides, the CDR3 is TGCAGTGCAGACGGACTAGCGGGAAATTCCTACGAGCAGTACTTC. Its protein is CSADGLAGNSYEQYF.

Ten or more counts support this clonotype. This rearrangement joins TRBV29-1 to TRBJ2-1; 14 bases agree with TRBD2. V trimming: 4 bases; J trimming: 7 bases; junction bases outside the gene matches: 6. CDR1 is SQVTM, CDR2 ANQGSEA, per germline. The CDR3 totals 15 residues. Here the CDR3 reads CSVASGTSGGNEQFF. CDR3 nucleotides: TGCAGCGTTGCGTCCGGGACTAGCGGGGGTAATGAGCAGTTCTTC.

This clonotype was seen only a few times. CDR3 residues: CASSLEEGTGASYEQYF. The CDR3 nucleotides read TGTGCCAGCAGCTTAGAGGAGGGGACAGGGGCCTCCTACGAGCAGTACTTC. The gene calls are TRBV11-1 and TRBJ2-7; 10 bases map to TRBD1. Germline values: CDR1 SGHAT, CDR2 FQDESV (reference sequence). Unmatched junction bases numbered 6, after V lost 1 base and J lost 0 bases. CDR3 length equals 17 residues.

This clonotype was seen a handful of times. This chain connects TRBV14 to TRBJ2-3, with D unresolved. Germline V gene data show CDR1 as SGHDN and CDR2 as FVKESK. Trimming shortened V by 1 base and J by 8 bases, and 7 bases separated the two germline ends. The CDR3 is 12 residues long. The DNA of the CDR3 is TGTGCCAGCAGCCAAGGGGTATTTACGCAGTATTTT. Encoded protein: CASSQGVFTQYF.

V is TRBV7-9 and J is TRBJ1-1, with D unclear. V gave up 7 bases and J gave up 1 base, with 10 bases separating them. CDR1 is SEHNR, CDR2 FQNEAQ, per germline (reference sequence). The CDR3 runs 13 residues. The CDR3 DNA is TGTGCCAGCACCCCTGGGGAGAACACTGAAGCTTTCTTT. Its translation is CASTPGENTEAFF.

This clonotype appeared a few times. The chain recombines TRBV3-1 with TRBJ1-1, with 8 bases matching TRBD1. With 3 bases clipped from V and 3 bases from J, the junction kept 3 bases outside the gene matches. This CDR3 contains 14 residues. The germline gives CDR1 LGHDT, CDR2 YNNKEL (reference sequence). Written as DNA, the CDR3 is TGTGCCAGCAGCCAGGTACAGGGGGACACTGAAGCTTTCTTT. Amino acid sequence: CASSQVQGDTEAFF.

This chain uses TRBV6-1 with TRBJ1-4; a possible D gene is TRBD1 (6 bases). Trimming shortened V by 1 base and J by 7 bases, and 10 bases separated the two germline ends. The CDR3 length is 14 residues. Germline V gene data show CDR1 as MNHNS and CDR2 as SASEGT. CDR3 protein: CASSEGQASEKLFF. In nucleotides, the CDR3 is TGTGCCAGCAGTGAAGGACAGGCTTCTGAAAAACTGTTTTTT.

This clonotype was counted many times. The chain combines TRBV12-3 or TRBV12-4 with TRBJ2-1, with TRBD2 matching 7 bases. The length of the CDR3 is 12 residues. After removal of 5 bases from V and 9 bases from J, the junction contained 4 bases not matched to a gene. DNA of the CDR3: TGTGCCAGCAGTCCGGGACTACCTGAGCAGTTCTTC. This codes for CASSPGLPEQFF.

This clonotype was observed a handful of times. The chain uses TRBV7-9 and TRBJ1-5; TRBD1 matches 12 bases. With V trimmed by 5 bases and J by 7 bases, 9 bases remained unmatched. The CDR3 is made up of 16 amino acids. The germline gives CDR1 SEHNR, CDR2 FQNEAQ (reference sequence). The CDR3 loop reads CASSAGTGGAGQPQHF. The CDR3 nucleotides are TGTGCCAGCAGCGCAGGGACAGGGGGCGCGGGGCAGCCCCAGCATTTT.